The T cell receptor beta chain under discussion was sequenced for a study of T cell repertoires in cytomegalovirus infection. Overall study results and limits: Dominant in the ex vivo response were TCR beta clonotypes restricted by HLA-C and specific for CMV.

The CDR3 runs to 15 residues. MiXCR, run by TCRdb on the reads, gives a single entry per CDR3 protein. The table lists roughly 230,000 distinct CDR3 sequences, 20% to 25% of them singletons. Concerning this clonotype: Its cognate antigen is unknown. With a much larger clone just one base away, this may be a read error.

The receptor was isolated from a human donor in good health (CMV status not recorded). Some clones in this sample may be carry-over from other donors' samples. The chain uses TRBV12-3 or TRBV12-4 and TRBJ2-1; a possible D gene is TRBD2 (6 bases). Sequencing input: CD8+ T cells from PBMCs. Here the CDR3 reads CACSPGGGEAGEQFF. Written as DNA, the CDR3 is TGTGCCTGCAGTCCGGGTGGAGGGGAGGCAGGTGAGCAGTTCTTC.